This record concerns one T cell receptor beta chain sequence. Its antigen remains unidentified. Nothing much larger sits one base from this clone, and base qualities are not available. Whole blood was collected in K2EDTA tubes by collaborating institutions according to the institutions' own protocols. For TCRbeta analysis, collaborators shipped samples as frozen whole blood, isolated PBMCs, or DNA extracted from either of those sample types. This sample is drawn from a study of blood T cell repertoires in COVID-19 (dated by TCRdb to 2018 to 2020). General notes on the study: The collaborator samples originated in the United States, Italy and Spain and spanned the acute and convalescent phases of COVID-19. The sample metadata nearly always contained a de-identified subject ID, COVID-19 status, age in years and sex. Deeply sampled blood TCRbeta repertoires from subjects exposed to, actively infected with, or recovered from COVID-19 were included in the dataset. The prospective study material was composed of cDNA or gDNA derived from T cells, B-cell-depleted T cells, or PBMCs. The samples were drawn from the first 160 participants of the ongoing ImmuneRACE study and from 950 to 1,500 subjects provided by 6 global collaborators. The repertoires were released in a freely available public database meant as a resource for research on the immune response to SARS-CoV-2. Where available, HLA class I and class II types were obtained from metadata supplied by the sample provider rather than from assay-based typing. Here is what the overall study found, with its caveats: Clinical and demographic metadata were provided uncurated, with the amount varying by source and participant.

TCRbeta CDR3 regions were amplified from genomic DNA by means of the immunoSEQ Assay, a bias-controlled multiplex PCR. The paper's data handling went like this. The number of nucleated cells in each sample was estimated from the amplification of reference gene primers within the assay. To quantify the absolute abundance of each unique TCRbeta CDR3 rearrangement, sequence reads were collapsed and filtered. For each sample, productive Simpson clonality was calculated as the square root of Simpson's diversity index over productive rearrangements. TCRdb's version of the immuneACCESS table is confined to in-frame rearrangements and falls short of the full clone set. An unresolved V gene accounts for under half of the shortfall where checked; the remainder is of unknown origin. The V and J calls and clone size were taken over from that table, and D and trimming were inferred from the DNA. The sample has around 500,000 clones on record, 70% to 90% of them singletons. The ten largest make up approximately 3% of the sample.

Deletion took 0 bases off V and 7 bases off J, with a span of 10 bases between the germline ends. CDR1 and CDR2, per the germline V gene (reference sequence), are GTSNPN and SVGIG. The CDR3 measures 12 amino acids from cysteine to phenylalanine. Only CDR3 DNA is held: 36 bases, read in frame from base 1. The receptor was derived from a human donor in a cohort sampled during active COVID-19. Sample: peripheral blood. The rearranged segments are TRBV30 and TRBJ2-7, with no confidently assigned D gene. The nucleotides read TGTGCCTGGAGTGTAATAGGCGGAGAGCAGTACTTC. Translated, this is CAWSVIGGEQYF. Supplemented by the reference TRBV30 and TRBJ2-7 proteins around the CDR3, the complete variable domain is SQTIHQWPATLVQPVGSPLSLECTVEGTSNPNLYWYRQAAGRGLQLLFYSVGIGQISSEVPQNLSASRPQDRQFILSSKKLLLSDSGFYLCAWSVIGGEQYFGPGTRLTVT.